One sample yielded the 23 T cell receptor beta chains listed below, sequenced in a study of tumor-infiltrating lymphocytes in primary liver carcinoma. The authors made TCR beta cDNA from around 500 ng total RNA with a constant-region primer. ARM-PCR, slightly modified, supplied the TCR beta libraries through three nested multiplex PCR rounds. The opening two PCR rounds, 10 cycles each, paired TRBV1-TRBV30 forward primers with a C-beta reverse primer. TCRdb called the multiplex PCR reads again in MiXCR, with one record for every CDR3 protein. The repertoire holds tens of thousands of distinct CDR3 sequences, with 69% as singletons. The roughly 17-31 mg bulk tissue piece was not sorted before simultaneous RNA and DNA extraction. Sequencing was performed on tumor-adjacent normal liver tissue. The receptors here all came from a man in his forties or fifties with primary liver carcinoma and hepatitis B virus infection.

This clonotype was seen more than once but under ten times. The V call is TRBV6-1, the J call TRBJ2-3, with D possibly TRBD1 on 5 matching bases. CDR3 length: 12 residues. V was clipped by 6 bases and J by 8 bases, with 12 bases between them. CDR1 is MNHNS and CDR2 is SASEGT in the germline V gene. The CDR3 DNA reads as TGTGCCAGCAGCGCCACAGGAGTTACGCAGTATTTT. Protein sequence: CASSATGVTQYF.

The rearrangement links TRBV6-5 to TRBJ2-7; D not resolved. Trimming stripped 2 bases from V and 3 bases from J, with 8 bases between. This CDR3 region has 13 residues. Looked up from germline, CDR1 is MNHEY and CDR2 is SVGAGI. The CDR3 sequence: CASSYVVDYEQYF. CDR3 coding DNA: TGTGCCAGCAGTTACGTCGTAGACTACGAGCAGTACTTC.

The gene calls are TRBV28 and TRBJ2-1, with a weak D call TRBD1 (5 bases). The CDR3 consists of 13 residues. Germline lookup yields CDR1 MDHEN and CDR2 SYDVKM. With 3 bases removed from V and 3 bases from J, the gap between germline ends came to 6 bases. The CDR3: CASSFQGYNEQFF. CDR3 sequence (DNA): TGTGCCAGCAGTTTCCAGGGCTACAATGAGCAGTTCTTC.

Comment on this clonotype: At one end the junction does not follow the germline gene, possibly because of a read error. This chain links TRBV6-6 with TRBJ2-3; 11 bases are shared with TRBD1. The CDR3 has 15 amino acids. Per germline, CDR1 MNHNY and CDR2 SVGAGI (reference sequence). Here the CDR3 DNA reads TGTGCCAGCAGTTACACGGGACAGGGGGTAGATACGCGGTATTTT. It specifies CASSYTGQGVDTRYF.

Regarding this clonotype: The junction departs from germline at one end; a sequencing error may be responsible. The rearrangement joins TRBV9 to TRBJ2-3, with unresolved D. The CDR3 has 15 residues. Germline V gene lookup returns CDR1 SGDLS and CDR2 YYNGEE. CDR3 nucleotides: TGTGCCGGCAGCGTTTTAGCAGGTCCTGGCGATACGCAGTATTTT. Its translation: CAGSVLAGPGDTQYF.

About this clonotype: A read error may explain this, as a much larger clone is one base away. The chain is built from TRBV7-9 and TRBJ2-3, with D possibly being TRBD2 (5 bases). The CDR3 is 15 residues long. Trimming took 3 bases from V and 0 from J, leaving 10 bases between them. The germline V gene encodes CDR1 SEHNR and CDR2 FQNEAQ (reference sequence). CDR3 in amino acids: CASSFETTSTDTQYF. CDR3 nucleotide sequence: TGTGCCAGCAGCTTTGAGACTACTAGCACAGATACGCAGTATTTT. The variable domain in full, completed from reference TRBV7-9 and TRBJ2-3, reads DTGVSQNPRHKITKRGQNVTFRCDPISEHNRLYWYRQTLGQGPEFLTYFQNEAQLEKSRLLSDRFSAERPKGSFSTLEIQRTEQGDSAMYLCASSFETTSTDTQYFGPGTRLTVL.

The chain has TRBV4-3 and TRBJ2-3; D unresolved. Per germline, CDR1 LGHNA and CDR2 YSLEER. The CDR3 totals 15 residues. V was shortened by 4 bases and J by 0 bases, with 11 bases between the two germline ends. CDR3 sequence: CASSLGSLSTDTQYF. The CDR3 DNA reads TGCGCCAGCAGCCTTGGGTCTCTAAGCACAGATACGCAGTATTTT.

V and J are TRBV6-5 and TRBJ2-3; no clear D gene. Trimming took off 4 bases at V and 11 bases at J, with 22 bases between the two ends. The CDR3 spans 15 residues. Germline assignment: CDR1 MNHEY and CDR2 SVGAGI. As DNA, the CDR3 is TGTGCCAGCAGTTTGGTGTCCCTCTCCCCAAATAGGCAGTATTTT. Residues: CASSLVSLSPNRQYF.

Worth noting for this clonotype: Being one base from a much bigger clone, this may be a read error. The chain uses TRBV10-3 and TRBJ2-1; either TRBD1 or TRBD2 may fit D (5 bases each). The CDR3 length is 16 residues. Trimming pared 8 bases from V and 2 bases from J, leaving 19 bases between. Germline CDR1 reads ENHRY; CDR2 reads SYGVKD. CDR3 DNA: TGTGCCATCGGTGGGGCTAGCTGGCCTACCTACAATGAGCAGTTCTTC. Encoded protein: CAIGGASWPTYNEQFF.

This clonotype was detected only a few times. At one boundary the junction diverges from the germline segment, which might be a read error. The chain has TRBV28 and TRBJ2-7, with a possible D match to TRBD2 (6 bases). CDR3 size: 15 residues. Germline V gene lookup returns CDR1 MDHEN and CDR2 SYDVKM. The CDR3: CANSPPPREKYEQYF. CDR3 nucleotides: TGTGCCAACAGTCCCCCCCCCCGGGAGAAGTACGAGCAGTACTTC.

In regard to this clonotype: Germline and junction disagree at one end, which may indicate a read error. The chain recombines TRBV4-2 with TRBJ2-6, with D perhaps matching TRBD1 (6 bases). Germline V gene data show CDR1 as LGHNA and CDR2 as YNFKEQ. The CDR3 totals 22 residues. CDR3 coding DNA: TGTGCCAGTAGCCAAGATTTTATATCAGACAGGCGCCTGAGCTCTGTGGCCAACGTCCTGACTTTC. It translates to CASSQDFISDRRLSSVANVLTF.

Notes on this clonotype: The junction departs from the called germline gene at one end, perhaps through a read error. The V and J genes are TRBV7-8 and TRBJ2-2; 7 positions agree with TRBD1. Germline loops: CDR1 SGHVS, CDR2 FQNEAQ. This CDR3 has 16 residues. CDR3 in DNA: TGTGCCAGCATCTTAGCCTGGACAGGTTATACCGGGGAGCTGTTTTTT. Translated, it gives CASILAWTGYTGELFF.

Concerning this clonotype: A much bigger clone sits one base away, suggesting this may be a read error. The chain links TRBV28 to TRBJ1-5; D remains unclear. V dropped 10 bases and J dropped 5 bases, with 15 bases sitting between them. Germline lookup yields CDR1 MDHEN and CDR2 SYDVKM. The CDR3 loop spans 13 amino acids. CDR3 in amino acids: CATEEGLHQPQHF. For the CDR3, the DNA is TGTGCCACAGAAGAGGGTCTTCATCAGCCCCAGCATTTT. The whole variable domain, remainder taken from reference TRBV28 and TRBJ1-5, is DVKVTQSSRYLVKRTGEKVFLECVQDMDHENMFWYRQDPGLGLRLIYFSYDVKMKEKGDIPEGYSVSREKKERFSLILESASTNQTSMYLCATEEGLHQPQHFGDGTRLSIL.

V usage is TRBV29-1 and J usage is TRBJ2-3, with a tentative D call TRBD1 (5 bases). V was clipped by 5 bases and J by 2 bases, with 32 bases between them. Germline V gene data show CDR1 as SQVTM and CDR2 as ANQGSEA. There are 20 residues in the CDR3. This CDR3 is CSVNDATGHGKSPFTDTQYF. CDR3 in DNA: TGCAGCGTTAATGATGCCACTGGACATGGCAAATCCCCTTTCACAGATACGCAGTATTTT.

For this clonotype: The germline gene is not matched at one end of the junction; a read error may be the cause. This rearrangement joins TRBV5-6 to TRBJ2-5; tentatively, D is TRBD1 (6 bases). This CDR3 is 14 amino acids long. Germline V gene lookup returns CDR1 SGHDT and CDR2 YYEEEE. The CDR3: CASSSVGALETLYF. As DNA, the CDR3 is TGCGCCAGCAGCTCCGTGGGGGCTCTGGAGACCCTGTACTTC.

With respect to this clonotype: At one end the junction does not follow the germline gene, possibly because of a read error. CDR3 in amino acids: CSSSLVVGANVMTF. The CDR3 bases are TGTTCCAGCAGCTTGGTGGTAGGGGCCAACGTCATGACTTTC. The rearrangement joins TRBV7-9 to TRBJ2-6, with D perhaps matching TRBD1 (5 bases). The CDR3 extends over 14 amino acids. Per the germline V gene, CDR1 is SEHNR and CDR2 is FQNEAQ (reference sequence).

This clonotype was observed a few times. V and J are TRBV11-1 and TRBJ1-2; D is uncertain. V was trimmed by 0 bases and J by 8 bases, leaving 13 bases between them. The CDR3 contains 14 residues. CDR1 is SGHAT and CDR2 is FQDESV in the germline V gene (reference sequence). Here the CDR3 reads CASSLARRDGGYTF. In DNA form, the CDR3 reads TGTGCCAGCAGCTTAGCGCGCCGAGACGGAGGCTACACCTTC.

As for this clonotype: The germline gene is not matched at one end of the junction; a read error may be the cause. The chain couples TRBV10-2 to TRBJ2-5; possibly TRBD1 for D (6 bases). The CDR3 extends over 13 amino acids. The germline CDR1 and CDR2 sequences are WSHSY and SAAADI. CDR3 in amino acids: CASARGNQETQYF. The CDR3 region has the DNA TGTGCCAGCGCCAGGGGAAACCAAGAGACCCAGTACTTC.

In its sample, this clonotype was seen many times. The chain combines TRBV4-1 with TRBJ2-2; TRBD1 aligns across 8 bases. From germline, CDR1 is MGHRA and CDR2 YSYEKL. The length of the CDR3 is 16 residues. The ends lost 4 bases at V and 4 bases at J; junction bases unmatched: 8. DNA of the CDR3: TGCGCCAGCAGCCCATATGGGACAGGATCCACCGGGGAGCTGTTTTTT. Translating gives CASSPYGTGSTGELFF.

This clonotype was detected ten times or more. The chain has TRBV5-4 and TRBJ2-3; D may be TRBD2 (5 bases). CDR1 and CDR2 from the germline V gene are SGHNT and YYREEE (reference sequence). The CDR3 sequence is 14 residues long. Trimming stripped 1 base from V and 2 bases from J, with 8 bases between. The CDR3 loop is CASSLPGDTDTQYF. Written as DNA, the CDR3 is TGTGCCAGCAGCTTGCCCGGGGACACAGATACGCAGTATTTT.

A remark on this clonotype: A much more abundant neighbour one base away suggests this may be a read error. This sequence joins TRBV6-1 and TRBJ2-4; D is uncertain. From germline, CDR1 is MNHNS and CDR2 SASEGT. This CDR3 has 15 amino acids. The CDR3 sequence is CTSSEAPEPGNIQYF. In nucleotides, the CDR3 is TGTACCAGCAGTGAAGCGCCGGAGCCCGGAAACATTCAGTACTTC.

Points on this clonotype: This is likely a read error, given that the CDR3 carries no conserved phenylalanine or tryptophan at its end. In DNA, the CDR3 is TGTGTCAGCAGTTATGAGGTACCCTACGAGCAGTACCTC. Translating gives CVSSYEVPYEQYL. The rearrangement links TRBV6-2 or TRBV6-3 to TRBJ2-7; D is unclear. Germline V gene data show CDR1 as MNHEY and CDR2 as SVGEGT. The length of the CDR3 is 13 residues.

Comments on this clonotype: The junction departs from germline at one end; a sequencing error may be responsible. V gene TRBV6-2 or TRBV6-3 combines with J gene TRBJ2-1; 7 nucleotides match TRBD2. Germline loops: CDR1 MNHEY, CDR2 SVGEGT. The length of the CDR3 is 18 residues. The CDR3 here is CASSTIRPSGMNYNEQFF. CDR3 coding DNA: TGTGCTAGCAGTACGATCCGTCCTAGCGGCATGAACTACAATGAGCAGTTCTTT.